This TCR beta chain comes out of a study of blood T cells in healthy people across ages. Total RNA was isolated from each sample in quantities of at least 6 micrograms. Study conclusions and caveats: Donor CMV status was unknown, possibly confounding expanded clonotype changes. Long-lived and aged donors differed, with more naive CD4+ cells and higher diversity in the long-lived.

On this clonotype: The antigen remains undetermined.

Trimming took 4 bases from V and 4 from J, leaving 13 bases between them. This CDR3 comprises 14 residues. Germline CDR1 SGHDN, CDR2 FVKESK. Alongside a J-beta primer mix, a sample-barcoded 5' primer served in a second PCR lasting about 7 to 12 cycles. TCRdb processed the 5' RACE reads anew with MiXCR; each CDR3 protein has one entry. Of about 1,500,000 distinct CDR3 sequences detected, 42% appear once; the ten largest clones hold 7.9%. The chain has TRBV14 and TRBJ2-5, with a possible D match to TRBD2 (5 bases). The sequenced sample was blood. The TCR originated in a woman under 30 in good health. The CDR3 bases are TGTGCCAGCAGCCCTAGCTGGTCGGGAGAGACCCAGTACTTC. Its translation is CASSPSWSGETQYF.